This is a list of T cell receptor beta chains from one sample in a study of blood T cell repertoires in COVID-19. Here immunoSEQ multiplex PCR was the method, and the copy in TCRdb shows in-frame clones only, minus some. The sample has around 150,000 clones, about nine tenths seen once. The sequenced sample consisted of peripheral blood. These TCRs come from a man aged 50 to 60 with active or convalescent COVID-19. CDR3s include the opening cysteine and the closing phenylalanine or tryptophan. Fields, in order: clone size, J gene, V gene, D gene, CDR3 DNA, CDR3 protein. The D gene is left open where the match is weak. Not every row has a clone size; where given, it reads once, few, many or a size class.

abundance: .
j_gene: TRBJ2-1
v_gene: TRBV6-5
d_gene: TRBD2
CDR3nt: TGTGCCAGCGGTAAGCGGGAGTATGAGAATGAGCAGTTCTTC
CDR3aa: CASGKREYENEQFF

abundance: once
j_gene: TRBJ1-1
v_gene: TRBV28
d_gene: .
CDR3nt: TGTGCCAGCAGCTTATGGACAGTCGGGGCTTTCTTT
CDR3aa: CASSLWTVGAFF

abundance: once
j_gene: TRBJ2-7
v_gene: TRBV7-9
d_gene: .
CDR3nt: TGTGCCAGCAGCTTTGTACCGGGACTGCTCGAGGTCGAGCAGTACTTC
CDR3aa: CASSFVPGLLEVEQYF

abundance: .
j_gene: TRBJ2-3
v_gene: TRBV7-3
d_gene: .
CDR3nt: TGTGCCAGCAGCTTAAGCTACACAGATACGCAGTATTTT
CDR3aa: CASSLSYTDTQYF

abundance: .
j_gene: TRBJ2-7
v_gene: TRBV4-3
d_gene: TRBD2
CDR3nt: TGCGCCAGCAGCCAAATAGCGGGAGTGGGGTACGAGCAGTACTTC
CDR3aa: CASSQIAGVGYEQYF

abundance: .
j_gene: TRBJ1-4
v_gene: TRBV11-2
d_gene: .
CDR3nt: TGTGCCAGCAGCTTAGGCGTCGTGTCCCTCCGAGGTGAAAAACTGTTTTTT
CDR3aa: CASSLGVVSLRGEKLFF

abundance: .
j_gene: TRBJ2-1
v_gene: TRBV5-1
d_gene: .
CDR3nt: TGCGCCAGCAGCTTAGGTGGGAGAAGACTGGATGAGCAGTTCTTC
CDR3aa: CASSLGGRRLDEQFF

abundance: .
j_gene: TRBJ2-3
v_gene: TRBV7-6
d_gene: TRBD2
CDR3nt: TGTGCCAGCAGCTTAGGCGGGAGGGGTCCAGATACGCAGTATTTT
CDR3aa: CASSLGGRGPDTQYF

abundance: .
j_gene: TRBJ2-1
v_gene: TRBV7-8
d_gene: .
CDR3nt: TGTGCCAGCAGCTTAAGAGCGCTGGACAATGAGCAGTTCTTC
CDR3aa: CASSLRALDNEQFF

abundance: .
j_gene: TRBJ1-5
v_gene: TRBV6-2/TRBV6-3
d_gene: .
CDR3nt: TGTGCCAGCAGTTACCACAGGTTCAATCAGCCCCAGCATTTT
CDR3aa: CASSYHRFNQPQHF

abundance: .
j_gene: TRBJ1-1
v_gene: TRBV27
d_gene: .
CDR3nt: TGTGCCAGCAGTTTTCAGGGCTCGGAAGCTTTCTTT
CDR3aa: CASSFQGSEAFF

abundance: .
j_gene: TRBJ2-1
v_gene: TRBV2
d_gene: TRBD2
CDR3nt: TGTGCCAGCAGTCCAGCGGGAGCGCGCTACAATGAGCAGTTCTTC
CDR3aa: CASSPAGARYNEQFF

abundance: once
j_gene: TRBJ2-1
v_gene: TRBV10-3
d_gene: TRBD2
CDR3nt: TGTGCCATCAGTCCCGAGGGGCGGGAGACCCATGAGCAGTTCTTC
CDR3aa: CAISPEGRETHEQFF

abundance: .
j_gene: TRBJ2-1
v_gene: TRBV2
d_gene: TRBD2
CDR3nt: TGTGCCTCCCGGGGGGGAGCCACCTACAATGAGCAGTTCTTC
CDR3aa: CASRGGATYNEQFF

abundance: .
j_gene: TRBJ2-7
v_gene: TRBV5-1
d_gene: .
CDR3nt: TGCGCCAGCAGCTTGGATGGGAGCTACGAGCAGTACTTC
CDR3aa: CASSLDGSYEQYF

abundance: .
j_gene: TRBJ2-1
v_gene: TRBV19
d_gene: TRBD2
CDR3nt: TGTGCCAGTCGGGTTACTAGCGGCCCCTACAATGAGCAGTTCTTC
CDR3aa: CASRVTSGPYNEQFF

abundance: .
j_gene: TRBJ2-7
v_gene: TRBV5-1
d_gene: TRBD1
CDR3nt: TGCGCCAGCAGTCGTGGACAGGGTGGGGACGAGCAGTACTTC
CDR3aa: CASSRGQGGDEQYF

abundance: .
j_gene: TRBJ2-5
v_gene: TRBV5-4
d_gene: TRBD2
CDR3nt: TGTGCCAGCAGCTTGGTTGGTAGCGGGAGGGCCCAAGAGACCCAGTACTTC
CDR3aa: CASSLVGSGRAQETQYF

abundance: .
j_gene: TRBJ2-7
v_gene: TRBV5-4
d_gene: TRBD2
CDR3nt: TGTGCCAGCAGCCGCGGTGGGACTAGCGGTTCCTACGAGCAGTACTTC
CDR3aa: CASSRGGTSGSYEQYF

abundance: .
j_gene: TRBJ1-6
v_gene: TRBV9
d_gene: TRBD1
CDR3nt: TGTGCCAGCAGCGTCGGGACAGGGGATTCACCCCTCCACTTT
CDR3aa: CASSVGTGDSPLHF

abundance: .
j_gene: TRBJ2-7
v_gene: TRBV7-9
d_gene: TRBD1
CDR3nt: TGTGCCAGCAGCATCAAACAGGGGGAGCAGTACTTC
CDR3aa: CASSIKQGEQYF

abundance: .
j_gene: TRBJ2-3
v_gene: TRBV9
d_gene: TRBD2
CDR3nt: TGTGCCAGCAGCGTAGCAGCGGGGAGCACAGATACGCAGTATTTT
CDR3aa: CASSVAAGSTDTQYF

abundance: .
j_gene: TRBJ1-5
v_gene: TRBV9
d_gene: .
CDR3nt: TGTGCCAGCAGCGTATTGGGAGAAGGGCCCCAGCATTTT
CDR3aa: CASSVLGEGPQHF

abundance: .
j_gene: TRBJ2-1
v_gene: TRBV7-2
d_gene: .
CDR3nt: TGTGCCAGCAGCTTAGATCCGGGATCCTACAATGAGCAGTTCTTC
CDR3aa: CASSLDPGSYNEQFF

abundance: .
j_gene: TRBJ2-3
v_gene: TRBV12-5
d_gene: TRBD1
CDR3nt: TGTGCTAGTGGTACGGGGACAGGGGGGAGAGCAGATACGCAGTATTTT
CDR3aa: CASGTGTGGRADTQYF

abundance: .
j_gene: TRBJ2-7
v_gene: TRBV28
d_gene: TRBD2
CDR3nt: TGTGCCAGCAGCCAGAGACTAGCGGGTCTCTACGAGCAGTACTTC
CDR3aa: CASSQRLAGLYEQYF

abundance: .
j_gene: TRBJ2-2
v_gene: TRBV18
d_gene: TRBD1
CDR3nt: TGTGCCAGCTCACCACTCCGGACAGGGGGAACCGGGGAGCTGTTTTTT
CDR3aa: CASSPLRTGGTGELFF

abundance: .
j_gene: TRBJ2-5
v_gene: TRBV7-9
d_gene: .
CDR3nt: TGTGCCAGCAGCTTAGGTCTCGTGCATAACAGGGGCGGGGAAGAGACCCAGTACTTC
CDR3aa: CASSLGLVHNRGGEETQYF

abundance: .
j_gene: TRBJ2-5
v_gene: TRBV15
d_gene: .
CDR3nt: TGTGCCACCACCAACGGGTACCAAGAGACCCAGTACTTC
CDR3aa: CATTNGYQETQYF

abundance: .
j_gene: TRBJ2-5
v_gene: TRBV27
d_gene: TRBD2
CDR3nt: TGTGCCAGCAGCCGGAAAGGGACTAGCATTCCGACCCAGTACTTC
CDR3aa: CASSRKGTSIPTQYF

abundance: .
j_gene: TRBJ2-1
v_gene: TRBV24-1
d_gene: TRBD2
CDR3nt: TGTGCCACCAGTGATTCAACTAGCGTATACAATGAGCAGTTCTTC
CDR3aa: CATSDSTSVYNEQFF

abundance: .
j_gene: TRBJ2-5
v_gene: TRBV7-2
d_gene: .
CDR3nt: TGTGCCAGCAGCCAGAGACAGCAAGAGACCCAGTACTTC
CDR3aa: CASSQRQQETQYF

abundance: .
j_gene: TRBJ2-5
v_gene: TRBV6-5
d_gene: TRBD2
CDR3nt: TGTGCCAGCAGCTCTGGACTAGCGGAGACCCAGTACTTC
CDR3aa: CASSSGLAETQYF

abundance: .
j_gene: TRBJ2-7
v_gene: TRBV24-1
d_gene: .
CDR3nt: TGTGCCACCAGCCACCCCAAGGGACTCCGCTACGAGCAGTACTTC
CDR3aa: CATSHPKGLRYEQYF

abundance: .
j_gene: TRBJ2-7
v_gene: TRBV5-8
d_gene: .
CDR3nt: TGTGCCAGCAGCTTGTTGGGCGTCTCCTACGAGCAGTACTTC
CDR3aa: CASSLLGVSYEQYF

abundance: .
j_gene: TRBJ2-3
v_gene: TRBV3-1/TRBV3-2
d_gene: .
CDR3nt: TGTGCCAGCAGCCAAGTCGAAGGGAGTGCGCAGTATTTT
CDR3aa: CASSQVEGSAQYF

abundance: .
j_gene: TRBJ1-5
v_gene: TRBV3-1/TRBV3-2
d_gene: .
CDR3nt: TGTGCCAGCAGCCAAGGAGGCAGGGGCCCCAATCAGCCCCAGCATTTT
CDR3aa: CASSQGGRGPNQPQHF

abundance: .
j_gene: TRBJ2-7
v_gene: TRBV29-1
d_gene: .
CDR3nt: TGCAGCGCAGGGGCCTCCTACGAGCAGTACTTC
CDR3aa: CSAGASYEQYF

abundance: .
j_gene: TRBJ2-2
v_gene: TRBV25-1
d_gene: TRBD1
CDR3nt: TGTGCCAGCAGTGAAGACAGGGGGTCGAACACCGGGGAGCTGTTTTTT
CDR3aa: CASSEDRGSNTGELFF

abundance: .
j_gene: TRBJ1-2
v_gene: TRBV19
d_gene: .
CDR3nt: TGTGCCAGTAGTATTGCGCAGGGACTAAACTATGGCTACACCTTC
CDR3aa: CASSIAQGLNYGYTF

abundance: .
j_gene: TRBJ2-7
v_gene: TRBV10-1
d_gene: TRBD2
CDR3nt: TGCGCCAGCAGTGTCCTACTAGCGGAGGCCTACGAGCAGTACTTC
CDR3aa: CASSVLLAEAYEQYF

abundance: .
j_gene: TRBJ2-5
v_gene: TRBV21-1
d_gene: .
CDR3nt: TGTGCCAGCAGCGAAAGCCCGACTAGCGTGAGTGAGACCCAGTACTTC
CDR3aa: CASSESPTSVSETQYF

abundance: .
j_gene: TRBJ2-2
v_gene: TRBV6-5
d_gene: TRBD1
CDR3nt: TGTGCCAGCGGGGGTGGGACAGCTAACACCGGGGAGCTGTTTTTT
CDR3aa: CASGGGTANTGELFF

abundance: .
j_gene: TRBJ2-2
v_gene: TRBV7-2
d_gene: .
CDR3nt: TGTGCCAGCAGCTTAGCGCTCGGAGGGACCGGGGAGCTGTTTTTT
CDR3aa: CASSLALGGTGELFF

abundance: .
j_gene: TRBJ2-7
v_gene: TRBV6-2/TRBV6-3
d_gene: .
CDR3nt: TGTGCCAGCAGTTACCCTGCCGCAGATTACCCCGAGCAGTACTTC
CDR3aa: CASSYPAADYPEQYF

abundance: .
j_gene: TRBJ1-2
v_gene: TRBV4-1
d_gene: TRBD1
CDR3nt: TGCGCCAGCAGCCAACTGGGACAGGCCCTCGGATCAACCTTC
CDR3aa: CASSQLGQALGSTF

abundance: .
j_gene: TRBJ2-7
v_gene: TRBV4-1
d_gene: .
CDR3nt: TGCGCCAGCAGCCAAGCGGCGGCTGGCTCCTACGAGCAGTACTTC
CDR3aa: CASSQAAAGSYEQYF

abundance: .
j_gene: TRBJ2-6
v_gene: TRBV6-6
d_gene: TRBD1
CDR3nt: TGTGCCAGCAGTCGAGGGACAGGGAACACTGGGGCCAACGTCCTGACTTTC
CDR3aa: CASSRGTGNTGANVLTF

abundance: .
j_gene: TRBJ2-3
v_gene: TRBV6-6
d_gene: .
CDR3nt: TGTGCCAGCAAGCCGGGACTCTACACAGATACGCAGTATTTT
CDR3aa: CASKPGLYTDTQYF

abundance: .
j_gene: TRBJ2-7
v_gene: TRBV6-2/TRBV6-3
d_gene: .
CDR3nt: TGTGCCAGCAGTTACTCGAGTCGGGACTTCTCCTACGAGCAGTACTTC
CDR3aa: CASSYSSRDFSYEQYF

abundance: .
j_gene: TRBJ2-6
v_gene: TRBV5-4
d_gene: .
CDR3nt: TGTGCCAGCAGCCATGACAGGCCTGGCGGGGCCAACGTCCTGACTTTC
CDR3aa: CASSHDRPGGANVLTF

abundance: .
j_gene: TRBJ2-7
v_gene: TRBV5-4
d_gene: TRBD1
CDR3nt: TGTGCCAGCACCCTGACAGGGACCTACGAGCAGTACTTC
CDR3aa: CASTLTGTYEQYF

abundance: .
j_gene: TRBJ1-5
v_gene: TRBV3-1/TRBV3-2
d_gene: .
CDR3nt: TGTGCCAGCAGCCAAGTTAACTTGAGCAATCAGCCCCAGCATTTT
CDR3aa: CASSQVNLSNQPQHF

abundance: once
j_gene: TRBJ2-7
v_gene: TRBV6-1
d_gene: .
CDR3nt: TGTGCCAGCAGTGAACCGAGCGAGCAGTACTTC
CDR3aa: CASSEPSEQYF